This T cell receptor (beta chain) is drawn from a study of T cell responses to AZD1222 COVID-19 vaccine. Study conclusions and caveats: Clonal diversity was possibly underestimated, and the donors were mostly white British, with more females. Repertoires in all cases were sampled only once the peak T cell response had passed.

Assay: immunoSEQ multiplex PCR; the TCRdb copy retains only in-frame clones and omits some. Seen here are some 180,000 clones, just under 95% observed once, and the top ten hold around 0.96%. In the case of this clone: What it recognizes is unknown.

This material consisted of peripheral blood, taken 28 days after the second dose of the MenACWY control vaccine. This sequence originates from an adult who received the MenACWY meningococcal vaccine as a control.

The CDR3 sequence is CASRTGGEGGYTF. The CDR3 bases are TGTGCCAGCAGAACAGGGGGTGAAGGGGGCTACACCTTC. The rearrangement uses TRBV27 and TRBJ1-2, with TRBD1 matching 8 bases. J was trimmed by 8 bases and V by 6 bases; bases with no gene match: 8. Germline V gene sequence: CDR1 MNHEY, CDR2 SMNVEV (reference sequence). The CDR3 contains 13 residues.